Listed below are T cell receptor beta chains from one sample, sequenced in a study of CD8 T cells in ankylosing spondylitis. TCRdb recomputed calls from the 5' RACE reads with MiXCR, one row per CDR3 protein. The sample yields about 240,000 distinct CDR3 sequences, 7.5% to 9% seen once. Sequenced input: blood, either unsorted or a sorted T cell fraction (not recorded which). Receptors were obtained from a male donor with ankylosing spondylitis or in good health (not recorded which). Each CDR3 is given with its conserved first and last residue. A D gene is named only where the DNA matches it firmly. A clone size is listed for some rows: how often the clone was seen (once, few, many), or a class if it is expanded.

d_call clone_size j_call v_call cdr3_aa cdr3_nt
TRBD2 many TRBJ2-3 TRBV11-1 CASSYVSGEGDGADTQYF TGTGCCAGCAGCTACGTTAGCGGGGAGGGAGACGGTGCAGATACGCAGTATTTT
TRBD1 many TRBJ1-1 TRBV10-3 CAIREEGAPEAFF TGTGCCATCAGGGAGGAGGGGGCCCCTGAAGCTTTCTTT
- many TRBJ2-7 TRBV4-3 CASSQNLGYEQYF TGCGCCAGCAGCCAGAACCTCGGCTACGAGCAGTACTTC
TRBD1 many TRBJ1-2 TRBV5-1 CASSLTGSYGYTF TGCGCCAGCAGCCTGACAGGGTCCTATGGCTACACCTTC
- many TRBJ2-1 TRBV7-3 CASSLRGGNNEQFF TGTGCCAGCAGTCTCCGAGGGGGGAACAATGAGCAGTTCTTC
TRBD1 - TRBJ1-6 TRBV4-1 CASTFDRGAALHF TGCGCCAGCACCTTCGACAGGGGAGCGGCCCTCCACTTT
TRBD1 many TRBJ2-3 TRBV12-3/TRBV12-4 CASRPQGLVTDTQYF TGTGCCAGCAGGCCACAGGGGTTGGTCACAGATACGCAGTATTTT
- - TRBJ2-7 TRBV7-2 CASSSTGHISSYEQYF TGTGCCAGCAGCAGCACGGGACATATTAGCTCCTACGAGCAGTACTTC
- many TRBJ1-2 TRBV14 CASSHGGSYGYTF TGTGCCAGCAGCCACGGAGGGAGCTATGGCTACACCTTC
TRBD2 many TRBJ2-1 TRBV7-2 CASSFYPSGRGNEQFF TGTGCCAGCAGCTTTTACCCTAGCGGTCGTGGCAATGAGCAGTTCTTC
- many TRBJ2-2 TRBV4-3 CASSQGGTSNTGELFF TGCGCCAGCAGCCAAGGGGGGACTTCGAACACCGGGGAGCTGTTTTTT
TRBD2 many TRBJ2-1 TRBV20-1 CSASGTSVHEQFF TGCAGTGCTAGTGGGACTAGCGTACATGAGCAGTTCTTC
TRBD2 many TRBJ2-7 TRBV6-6 CASSRTSGIEQYF TGTGCCAGCAGTCGGACTAGCGGGATCGAGCAGTACTTC
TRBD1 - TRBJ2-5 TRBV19 CASSIGGQVETQYF TGTGCCAGTAGTATCGGGGGACAGGTAGAGACCCAGTACTTC
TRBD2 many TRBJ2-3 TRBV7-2 CASSFGASGSTDTQYF TGTGCCAGCAGCTTCGGGGCTAGCGGAAGCACAGATACGCAGTATTTT
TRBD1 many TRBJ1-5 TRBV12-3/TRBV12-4 CASRGTGPQHF TGTGCCAGCAGGGGGACAGGGCCCCAGCATTTT
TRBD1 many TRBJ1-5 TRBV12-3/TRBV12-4 CASSLRQGIQPQHF TGTGCCAGCAGTTTACGACAGGGGATTCAGCCCCAGCATTTT
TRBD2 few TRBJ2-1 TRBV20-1 CSATETSGVGEQFF TGCAGTGCTACCGAGACTAGCGGGGTAGGCGAGCAGTTCTTC
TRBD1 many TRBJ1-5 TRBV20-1 CSAKTGNSNQPQHF TGCAGTGCCAAGACAGGGAATAGCAATCAGCCCCAGCATTTT
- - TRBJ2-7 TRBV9 CASSARGEEYEQYF TGTGCCAGCAGCGCTAGAGGAGAGGAATACGAGCAGTACTTC
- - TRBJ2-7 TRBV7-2 CASSSASEQYF TGTGCCAGCAGCAGCGCAAGCGAGCAGTACTTC
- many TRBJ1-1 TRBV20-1 CSAHALGRPEAFF TGCAGTGCTCACGCACTGGGAAGACCTGAAGCTTTCTTT
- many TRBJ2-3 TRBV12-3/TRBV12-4 CASSLWQTGKTDTQYF TGTGCCAGCAGTTTATGGCAAACAGGGAAAACAGATACGCAGTATTTT
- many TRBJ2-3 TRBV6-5 CASSFGPGRTDTQYF TGTGCCAGCAGTTTCGGACCGGGGAGAACAGATACGCAGTATTTT
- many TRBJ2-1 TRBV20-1 CSARDQGGGLRNEQFF TGCAGTGCTAGAGACCAAGGGGGAGGTCTTAGGAATGAGCAGTTCTTC
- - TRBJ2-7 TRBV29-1 CSVRLGGPYEQYF TGCAGCGTCCGGCTAGGCGGTCCCTACGAGCAGTACTTC
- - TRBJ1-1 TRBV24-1 CATSGGLGTEAFF TGTGCCACCAGTGGTGGTCTGGGCACTGAAGCTTTCTTT
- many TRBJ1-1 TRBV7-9 CASDADSRNTEAFF TGTGCCTCTGATGCGGATTCTCGGAACACTGAAGCTTTCTTT
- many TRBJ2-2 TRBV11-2 CASSLVRRYTNTGELFF TGTGCCAGCAGCTTAGTCAGACGTTATACAAATACCGGGGAGCTGTTTTTT
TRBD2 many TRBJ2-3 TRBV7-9 CASTKDGLVTDTQYF TGTGCCAGCACCAAAGACGGACTAGTCACAGATACGCAGTATTTT
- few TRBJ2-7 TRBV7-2 CASSLFPSEPTYEQYF TGTGCCAGCAGCCTCTTCCCCTCGGAACCGACCTACGAGCAGTACTTC
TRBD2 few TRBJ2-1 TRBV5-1 CASSAGTSGLYEQFF TGCGCCAGCAGCGCCGGGACTAGCGGGCTCTATGAGCAGTTCTTC
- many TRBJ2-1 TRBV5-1 CASSKDWVNEQFF TGCGCCAGCAGCAAGGACTGGGTCAATGAGCAGTTCTTC
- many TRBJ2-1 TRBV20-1 CSAKQGWENEQFF TGCAGTGCTAAGCAGGGCTGGGAGAATGAGCAGTTCTTC
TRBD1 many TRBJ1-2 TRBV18 CASSPSTGDGYTF TGTGCCAGCTCACCGTCGACAGGGGATGGCTACACCTTC
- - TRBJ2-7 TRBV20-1 CSARNGAEQYF TGCAGTGCTAGAAACGGGGCCGAGCAGTACTTC
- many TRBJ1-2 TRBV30 CAWSAGQGGYTF TGTGCCTGGAGTGCGGGACAAGGGGGCTACACCTTC
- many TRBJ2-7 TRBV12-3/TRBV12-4 CASSPGYSYEQYF TGTGCCAGCAGTCCGGGGTACTCCTACGAGCAGTACTTC
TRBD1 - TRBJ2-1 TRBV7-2 CASSFWDRDNEQFF TGTGCCAGCAGCTTTTGGGACAGGGACAATGAGCAGTTCTTC
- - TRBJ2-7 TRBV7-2 CASSLGSGSLDEQYF TGTGCCAGCAGCTTAGGCAGCGGCTCTCTGGACGAGCAGTACTTC
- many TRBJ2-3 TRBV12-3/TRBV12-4 CASSLLRGPDTQYF TGTGCCAGCAGTTTGCTGCGGGGACCAGATACGCAGTATTTT
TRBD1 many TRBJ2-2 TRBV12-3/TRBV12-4 CASNRGPGELFF TGTGCCAGCAACAGGGGTCCCGGGGAGCTGTTTTTT
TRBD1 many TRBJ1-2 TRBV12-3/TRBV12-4 CASQKGEGAGIRGYTF TGTGCATCTCAAAAGGGGGAGGGGGCCGGAATTCGAGGCTACACCTTC
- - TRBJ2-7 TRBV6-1 CASSESTRVQYF TGTGCCAGCAGTGAATCGACTCGGGTACAGTACTTC
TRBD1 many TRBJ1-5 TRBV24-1 CATSDAGQGNQPQHF TGTGCCACCAGTGATGCGGGACAGGGCAATCAGCCCCAGCATTTT
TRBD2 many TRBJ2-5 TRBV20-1 CSARELLAGGIETQYF TGCAGTGCTAGAGAACTACTAGCGGGAGGGATAGAGACCCAGTACTTC
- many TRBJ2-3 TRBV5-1 CASSPEVAETDTQYF TGCGCCAGCAGCCCCGAGGTAGCGGAGACAGATACGCAGTATTTT
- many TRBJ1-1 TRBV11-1 CASSLQGLRTEAFF TGTGCCAGCAGCTTGCAGGGATTGCGCACTGAAGCTTTCTTT
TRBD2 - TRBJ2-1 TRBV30 CAYRLADLNEQFF TGTGCCTACCGACTAGCTGACCTCAATGAGCAGTTCTTC
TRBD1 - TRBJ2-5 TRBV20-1 CSARDPGTALSQETQYF TGCAGTGCTAGAGACCCCGGGACAGCACTTTCCCAAGAGACCCAGTACTTC
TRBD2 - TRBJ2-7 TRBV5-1 CASSTEAGRGEQYF TGCGCCAGCAGCACCGAAGCGGGGAGGGGCGAGCAGTACTTC
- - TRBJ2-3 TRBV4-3 CASSPNLRETDTQYF TGCGCCAGCAGCCCTAACCTTCGTGAGACAGATACGCAGTATTTT
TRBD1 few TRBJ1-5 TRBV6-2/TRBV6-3 CASSYSLDTGDNQPQHF TGTGCCAGCAGTTATTCCCTCGACACAGGGGACAATCAGCCCCAGCATTTT
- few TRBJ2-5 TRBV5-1 CASSLWSGGYQETQYF TGCGCCAGCAGCTTGTGGTCCGGAGGCTACCAAGAGACCCAGTACTTC
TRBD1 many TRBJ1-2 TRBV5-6 CASSHNPGTGQYGYTF TGTGCCAGCAGCCACAACCCCGGGACAGGGCAATATGGCTACACCTTC
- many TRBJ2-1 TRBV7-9 CASSLSTGEQFF TGTGCCAGCAGCCTAAGTACCGGTGAGCAGTTCTTC
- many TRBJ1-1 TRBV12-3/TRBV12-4 CASSILRGTTEAFF TGTGCCAGCAGCATCCTCCGCGGTACCACTGAAGCTTTCTTT